What follows are 15 T cell receptor beta chains derived from one specimen sequenced in a study of blood T cell repertoires in COVID-19. TCRdb keeps only in-frame clones here, not all; method: immunoSEQ multiplex PCR. The repertoire consists of hundreds of thousands of clones, with roughly nine tenths occurring once and the leading ten covering 0.8% to 0.9%. The source material was peripheral blood. The receptor set was obtained from a man younger than 35 with COVID-19, enrolled during active disease.

With respect to this clone: Other DNA sequences from this sample encode an identical CDR3 as well. The V call is TRBV4-1, the J call TRBJ1-6, with TRBD1 matching over 9 bases. Germline lookup yields CDR1 MGHRA and CDR2 YSYEKL. Losses at the gene ends were 3 bases for V and 0 bases for J; bases not matched to a gene: 6. This CDR3 is built from 18 residues. CDR3: CASSQEGQGSSYNSPLHF. As DNA, the CDR3 is TGCGCCAGCAGCCAGGAGGGACAGGGAAGCTCCTATAATTCACCCCTCCACTTT.

This sequence joins TRBV5-5 and TRBJ2-5, with 7 bases that match TRBD2. CDR1 SGHKS and CDR2 YYEKEE come from the germline V gene (reference sequence). CDR3 length: 17 amino acids. V lost 0 bases and J lost 0; bases outside the gene matches: 8. The CDR3 region has the DNA TGTGCCAGCAGCTTGGATTTCTCTAGCGGAGACCAAGAGACCCAGTACTTC. This encodes CASSLDFSSGDQETQYF.

In DNA form, the CDR3 reads TGCGCCAGCAGTCCGGGACAAAACTATGGCTACACCTTC. Translating gives CASSPGQNYGYTF. The chain couples TRBV10-2 to TRBJ1-2; D is perhaps TRBD1 (6 bases). The CDR3 contains 13 residues. The ends were cut back, 5 bases at V and 2 bases at J, with 9 bases in the middle. Germline CDR1 is WSHSY and CDR2 is SAAADI.

This chain connects TRBV18 to TRBJ2-1; 16 bases are shared with TRBD2. This CDR3 is built from 18 residues. Germline CDR1 and CDR2: KGHSH and LQKENI. Trimming at V came to 0 bases and at J to 4 bases, leaving 3 bases not matched to a gene. The CDR3 loop is CASSPPGLAGGSYNEQFF. The CDR3, as DNA: TGTGCCAGCTCACCACCGGGACTAGCGGGAGGGTCTTACAATGAGCAGTTCTTC.

This chain uses TRBV4-1 with TRBJ2-1, with TRBD2 identical over 8 bases. This CDR3 has 15 residues. Trimming at V came to 7 bases and at J to 3 bases, leaving 8 bases not matched to a gene. Per the germline V gene, CDR1 is MGHRA and CDR2 is YSYEKL. The CDR3 reads CASTPRREVYNEQFF. In nucleotides, the CDR3 is TGCGCCAGCACCCCCCGGCGGGAGGTCTACAATGAGCAGTTCTTC.

The gene calls are TRBV6-6 and TRBJ2-7; a possible D gene is TRBD1 (6 bases). The CDR3 has 15 amino acids. CDR1 is MNHNY and CDR2 is SVGAGI in the germline V gene (reference sequence). Trimming took off 2 bases at V and 5 bases at J, with 16 bases between the two ends. The CDR3 sequence: CASSYIQGTVHEQYF. The CDR3 region has the DNA TGTGCCAGCAGTTACATTCAGGGGACGGTCCACGAGCAGTACTTC.

This rearrangement joins TRBV5-4 to TRBJ2-1; D might be TRBD1 (6 bases). The length of the CDR3 is 12 residues. CDR1 is SGHNT and CDR2 is YYREEE in the germline V gene (reference sequence). V was cut by 4 bases and J by 7 bases, with 9 bases left in between. CDR3 residues: CASSGTGNEQFF. CDR3 nucleotide sequence: TGTGCCAGCAGCGGAACAGGGAATGAGCAGTTCTTC.

This clone came up once. The rearrangement joins TRBV5-5 to TRBJ2-1; D is possibly TRBD2 (5 bases). Germline V gene sequence: CDR1 SGHKS, CDR2 YYEKEE (reference sequence). The V gene lost 0 bases and the J gene lost 10 bases, with 14 bases spanning the gap. The CDR3 contains 14 residues. The CDR3 nucleotides read TGTGCCAGCAGCTTGGGTTGGGGAGTTGGGGAGCAGTTCTTC. Encoded protein: CASSLGWGVGEQFF.

This clone showed up just a few times. V gene TRBV24-1 combines with J gene TRBJ2-3, with 7 bases aligning to TRBD2. CDR1 and CDR2 from the germline V gene are KGHDR and SFDVKD. V dropped 8 bases and J dropped 8; count of bases not matched to a gene: 15. The CDR3 is 15 residues long. As DNA, the CDR3 is TGTGCCACCATCTGGCCTTTAGGGGAGGGCCCTACGCAGTATTTT. Translation: CATIWPLGEGPTQYF.

This chain connects TRBV5-1 to TRBJ2-6, with D possibly TRBD2 on 5 matching bases. Germline-derived CDR1 and CDR2 are SGHRS and YFSETQ. The CDR3 has 17 amino acids. Trimming left V 3 bases short and J 4 bases short, with 17 bases between. In DNA form, the CDR3 reads TGCGCCAGCAGCTGGGAGTACAGAGAGTCCGGGGCCAACGTCCTGACTTTC. It specifies CASSWEYRESGANVLTF.

This clone was recorded once. The rearrangement uses TRBV5-4 and TRBJ2-2, with D perhaps assigned TRBD1 or TRBD2 (5 bases each). The CDR3 sequence is 16 residues long. Trimming removed 4 bases at V and 0 bases at J, with 13 bases between. From germline, CDR1 is SGHNT and CDR2 YYREEE (reference sequence). The CDR3 loop reads CASSVGTGTNTGELFF. The CDR3 DNA reads TGTGCCAGCAGCGTGGGGACGGGAACGAACACCGGGGAGCTGTTTTTT.

V is TRBV11-2 and J is TRBJ2-3, with 9 bases fitting TRBD1. This CDR3 region has 15 residues. V lost 1 base, J lost 5 bases, and 4 bases stayed unmatched. Germline CDR1 SGHAT, CDR2 FQNNGV. CDR3 region: CASSLVATGGDTQYF. In nucleotides, the CDR3 is TGTGCCAGCAGCTTAGTCGCGACAGGGGGAGATACGCAGTATTTT.

In this sample, this clone turned up once. The chain couples TRBV9 to TRBJ1-4; the D gene is possibly TRBD1 (6 bases). CDR1 and CDR2 from the germline V gene are SGDLS and YYNGEE. The CDR3 totals 15 residues. V was clipped by 4 bases and J by 0 bases, with 10 bases between them. The CDR3 region has the DNA TGTGCCAGCAGCCCCACAGGGCCAACTAATGAAAAACTGTTTTTT. This encodes CASSPTGPTNEKLFF.

Points on this clone: Different DNA sequences within this sample yield the same CDR3. The chain has TRBV4-1 and TRBJ1-1; 12 bases fit TRBD1. The CDR3 spans 15 residues. Trimming removed 4 bases from V and 5 bases from J; junction bases left unmatched: 5. The germline V gene encodes CDR1 MGHRA and CDR2 YSYEKL. For the CDR3, the DNA is TGCGCCAGCAGCCCGGGACAGGGGGCGGGAACTGAAGCTTTCTTT. Its translation is CASSPGQGAGTEAFF.

The chain employs TRBV20-1 and TRBJ1-4; D possibly corresponds to TRBD1 (6 bases). This CDR3 contains 13 residues. Per the germline V gene, CDR1 is DFQATT and CDR2 is SNEGSKA (reference sequence). V lost 3 bases to trimming and J lost 7 bases, with 12 bases between them. CDR3 sequence reads: CSASGRGREKLFF. CDR3 in DNA: TGCAGTGCTAGTGGCAGGGGCCGTGAAAAACTGTTTTTT.